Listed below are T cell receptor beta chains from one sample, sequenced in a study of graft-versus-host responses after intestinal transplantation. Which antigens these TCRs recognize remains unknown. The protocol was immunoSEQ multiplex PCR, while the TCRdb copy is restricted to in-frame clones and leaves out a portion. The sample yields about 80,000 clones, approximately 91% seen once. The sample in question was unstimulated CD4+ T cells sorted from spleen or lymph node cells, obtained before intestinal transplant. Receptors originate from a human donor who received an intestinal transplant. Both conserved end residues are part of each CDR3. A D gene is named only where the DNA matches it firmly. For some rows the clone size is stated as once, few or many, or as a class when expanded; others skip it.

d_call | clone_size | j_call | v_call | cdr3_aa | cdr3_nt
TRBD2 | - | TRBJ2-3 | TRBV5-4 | CASSLASGISTDTQYF | TGTGCCAGCAGCTTGGCTAGCGGGATCAGCACAGATACGCAGTATTTT
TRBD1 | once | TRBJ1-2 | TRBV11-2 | CASSPRGQGEANYGYTF | TGTGCCAGCAGCCCCCGGGGACAGGGAGAGGCTAACTATGGCTACACCTTC
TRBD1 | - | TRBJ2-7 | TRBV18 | CASSPRTGPVEEQYF | TGTGCCAGCTCCCCTCGGACAGGGCCCGTGGAGGAGCAGTACTTC
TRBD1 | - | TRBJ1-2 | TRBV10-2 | CASSGPGQGPYGYTF | TGCGCCAGCAGTGGCCCGGGACAGGGTCCCTATGGCTACACCTTC
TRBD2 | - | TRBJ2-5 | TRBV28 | CASSPAAGGQETQYF | TGTGCCAGCAGTCCGGCAGCGGGAGGGCAAGAGACCCAGTACTTC
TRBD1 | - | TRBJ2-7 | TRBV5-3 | CARSDRDRGSPLIYF | TGTGCCAGAAGCGACCGGGACAGGGGGAGCCCACTAATATACTTC
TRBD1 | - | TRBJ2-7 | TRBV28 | CASSSGQASTIYEQYF | TGTGCCAGCAGTTCCGGACAGGCAAGTACCATTTACGAGCAGTACTTC
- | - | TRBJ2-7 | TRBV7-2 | CASSREMGRSSYEQYF | TGTGCCAGCAGCCGGGAGATGGGGAGGAGCTCCTACGAGCAGTACTTC
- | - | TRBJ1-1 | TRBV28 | CASMGGPNTEAFF | TGTGCCAGCATGGGGGGACCGAACACTGAAGCTTTCTTT
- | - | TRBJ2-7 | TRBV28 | CASRETSGTEQYF | TGTGCCAGCAGGGAGACTAGTGGCACCGAGCAGTACTTC
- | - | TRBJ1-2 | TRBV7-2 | CASSPGGDYGYTF | TGTGCCAGCAGCCCCGGGGGGGACTATGGCTACACCTTC
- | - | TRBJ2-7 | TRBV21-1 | CASSPMGPSGPHVPAYEQYF | TGTGCCAGCAGCCCAATGGGGCCTAGCGGCCCTCACGTCCCCGCTTACGAGCAGTACTTC
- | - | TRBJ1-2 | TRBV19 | CASSIVGPAKWGYTF | TGTGCCAGTAGTATAGTGGGCCCCGCCAAATGGGGCTACACCTTC
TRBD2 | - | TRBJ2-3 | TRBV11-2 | CASSSLAGGRTDTQYF | TGTGCCAGCAGCTCCCTAGCGGGAGGTCGCACAGATACGCAGTATTTT
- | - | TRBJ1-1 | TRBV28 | CASSSGIPEAFF | TGTGCCAGCAGTTCGGGGATCCCAGAAGCTTTCTTT
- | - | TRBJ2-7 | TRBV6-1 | CASSEASGRTYEQYF | TGTGCCAGCAGTGAAGCGTCAGGTCGGACCTACGAGCAGTACTTC
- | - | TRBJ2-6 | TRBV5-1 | CASSLAVSGANVLTF | TGCGCCAGCAGCTTGGCGGTCTCTGGGGCCAACGTCCTGACTTTC
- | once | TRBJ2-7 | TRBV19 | CASRVAVAGSEQYF | TGTGCCAGCCGAGTGGCGGTAGCCGGGTCCGAGCAGTACTTC
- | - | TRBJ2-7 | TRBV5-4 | CASSFEGPRGYEQYF | TGTGCCAGCAGCTTCGAAGGGCCCCGGGGCTACGAGCAGTACTTC
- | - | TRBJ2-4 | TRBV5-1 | CASSPRVGSNIQYF | TGCGCCAGCAGCCCACGTGTGGGGAGTAACATTCAGTACTTC
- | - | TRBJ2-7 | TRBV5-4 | CASSSRSSYEQYF | TGTGCCAGCAGCTCCCGCAGCTCCTACGAGCAGTACTTC
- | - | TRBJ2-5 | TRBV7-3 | CASSLGGTQETQYF | TGTGCCAGCAGCTTGGGCGGGACGCAAGAGACCCAGTACTTC
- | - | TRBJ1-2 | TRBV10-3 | CAITEGATNGYTF | TGTGCCATCACGGAAGGGGCTACGAATGGCTACACCTTC
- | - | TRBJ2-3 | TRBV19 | CASSLSRVGTDTQYF | TGTGCCAGTAGCCTCTCTAGAGTGGGTACAGATACGCAGTATTTT
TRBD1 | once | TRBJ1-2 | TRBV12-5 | CASGAGQGIDGYTF | TGTGCTAGTGGTGCGGGACAGGGGATAGATGGCTACACCTTC
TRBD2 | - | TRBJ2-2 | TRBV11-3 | CASSSLAGGNTGELFF | TGTGCCAGCAGCTCCCTAGCGGGGGGGAACACCGGGGAGCTGTTTTTT
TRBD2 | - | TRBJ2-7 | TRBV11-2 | CASSLRGVSGSSYEQYF | TGTGCCAGCAGCTTAAGGGGCGTTAGCGGGAGCTCCTACGAGCAGTACTTC
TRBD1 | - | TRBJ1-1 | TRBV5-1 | CASSLGDRGAEAFF | TGCGCCAGCAGCTTGGGTGACAGGGGCGCTGAAGCTTTCTTT
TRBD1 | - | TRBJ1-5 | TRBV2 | CASSEDRPYSNQPQHF | TGTGCCAGCAGTGAGGACAGGCCTTATAGCAATCAGCCCCAGCATTTT
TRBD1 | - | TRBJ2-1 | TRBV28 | CASRPRTGSYNEQFF | TGTGCCAGCAGACCCAGGACAGGAAGCTACAATGAGCAGTTCTTC
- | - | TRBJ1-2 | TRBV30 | CACVPFNYGYTF | TGTGCCTGTGTTCCGTTCAACTATGGCTACACCTTC
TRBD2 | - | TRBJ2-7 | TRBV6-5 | CASRTSGSFYEQYF | TGTGCCAGCAGAACTAGCGGGAGTTTTTACGAGCAGTACTTC
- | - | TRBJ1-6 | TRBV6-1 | CASSEAGQTSPLHF | TGTGCCAGCAGTGAAGCCGGACAAACTTCACCCCTCCACTTT
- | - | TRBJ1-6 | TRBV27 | CASSSDRINSPLHF | TGTGCCAGCAGTAGCGACAGAATTAATTCACCCCTCCACTTT
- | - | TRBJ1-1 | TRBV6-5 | CASSLSPGLKAFF | TGTGCCAGCAGTCTCTCCCCGGGGTTGAAAGCTTTCTTT
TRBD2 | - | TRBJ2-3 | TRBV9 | CASSVAGGTSTDTQYF | TGTGCCAGCAGCGTAGCGGGAGGGACTAGCACAGATACGCAGTATTTT
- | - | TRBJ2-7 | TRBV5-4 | CASSFARGDEQYF | TGTGCCAGCAGCTTCGCCAGGGGAGACGAGCAGTACTTC
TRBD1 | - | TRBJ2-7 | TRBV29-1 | CSVEGTGHSEQYF | TGCAGCGTTGAAGGGACAGGGCACAGCGAGCAGTACTTC
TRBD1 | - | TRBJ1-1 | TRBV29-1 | CSVRDRGLGNTEAFF | TGCAGCGTCCGGGACAGGGGTCTTGGAAACACTGAAGCTTTCTTT